Presented here are 26 T cell receptor beta chains from one specimen sequenced in a study of blood T cell repertoires in COVID-19. Sequenced by immunoSEQ multiplex PCR; TCRdb stores in-frame clones only, minus some. The data show about 180,000 clones, roughly 88% seen once. Sequencing input: peripheral blood. These receptors were collected from a young woman with acute or convalescent COVID-19.

This rearrangement joins TRBV6-5 to TRBJ2-1; TRBD2 aligns across 7 bases. CDR3 length: 15 residues. The germline V gene has CDR1 MNHEY and CDR2 SVGAGI. The V and J ends lost 2 bases and 3 bases, in that order; junction bases with no gene match: 4. Written as DNA, the CDR3 is TGTGCCAGCAGTTACGGGAGCGGGGTCTACAATGAGCAGTTCTTC. Protein product: CASSYGSGVYNEQFF.

V and J are TRBV4-2 and TRBJ2-1, with D possibly TRBD2 on 5 matching bases. Germline V lookup: CDR1 LGHNA, CDR2 YNFKEQ. V was pared by 5 bases and J by 0 bases, with 14 bases between. The CDR3 spans 16 residues. The CDR3 reads CASSNLGTSSYNEQFF. The CDR3 DNA reads as TGTGCCAGCAGCAATTTGGGAACTAGCTCCTACAATGAGCAGTTCTTC.

The J gene is TRBJ2-3, the V gene TRBV4-1, with D perhaps TRBD2 (5 bases). V was pared by 1 base and J by 3 bases, with 14 bases between. CDR3 size: 16 residues. Germline V lookup: CDR1 MGHRA, CDR2 YSYEKL. The CDR3, as DNA: TGCGCCAGCAGCCAAGGTCCAGCGGTGGGTACAGATACGCAGTATTTT. Amino acid sequence: CASSQGPAVGTDTQYF.

The V gene is TRBV7-6, the J gene TRBJ2-7, with a possible D match to TRBD1 (6 bases). V lost 2 bases, J lost 4 bases, and 24 bases lay in between. Per the germline V gene, CDR1 is SGHVS and CDR2 is FNYEAQ. CDR3 length equals 18 residues. The CDR3 nucleotides are TGTGCCAGCAGCTTATTACCCCCCAGCCTTGAAGGGGGATACGAGCAGTACTTC. Residues: CASSLLPPSLEGGYEQYF.

The genes are TRBV5-5 and TRBJ2-2; 11 bases match TRBD2. Trimming at V came to 3 bases and at J to 7 bases, leaving 8 bases not matched to a gene. The CDR3 consists of 16 residues. Germline values: CDR1 SGHKS, CDR2 YYEKEE (reference sequence). CDR3 bases: TGTGCCAGCAGCTCCACTAGCGGGAGTGGAAACGGGGAGCTGTTTTTT. As protein: CASSSTSGSGNGELFF.

The gene calls are TRBV7-9 and TRBJ1-1; 8 bases agree with TRBD1. Unmatched junction bases numbered 4, after V lost 3 bases and J lost 7 bases. CDR3 length: 13 residues. Per the germline V gene, CDR1 is SEHNR and CDR2 is FQNEAQ (reference sequence). The CDR3 is CASSFQGAGEAFF. CDR3 nucleotide sequence: TGTGCCAGCAGCTTCCAGGGGGCGGGTGAAGCTTTCTTT.

The V call is TRBV5-8, the J call TRBJ1-2; possibly TRBD1 for D (5 bases). Germline V gene sequence: CDR1 SGHTS, CDR2 YDEGEE. The V and J ends lost 2 bases and 3 bases respectively, with 11 bases between them. The CDR3 sequence is 14 residues long. CDR3 DNA sequence: TGTGCCAGCAGCTTTGACAGTAGGTACTATGGCTACACCTTC. Protein product: CASSFDSRYYGYTF. Full variable domain (remainder filled in from reference TRBV5-8 and TRBJ1-2): EAGVTQSPTHLIKTRGQQATLRCSPISGHTSVYWYQQALGLGLQFLLWYDEGEERNRGNFPPRFSGRQFPNYSSELNVNALELEDSALYLCASSFDSRYYGYTFGSGTRLTVV.

V gene TRBV2 combines with J gene TRBJ2-3; weak D call: TRBD2 (6 bases). Trimming cost V 4 bases and J 0 bases, with 11 bases left between them. The CDR3 runs 15 residues. Germline CDR1 and CDR2: SNHLY and FYNNEI. The DNA of the CDR3 is TGTGCCAGCAGTGCCGGGACTCATAGCACAGATACGCAGTATTTT. The encoded protein is CASSAGTHSTDTQYF.

The chain has TRBV7-9 and TRBJ1-4, with 8 bases fitting TRBD1. In germline, CDR1 is SEHNR, CDR2 FQNEAQ (reference sequence). The J segment lost 8 bases and the V segment lost 3 bases, leaving 5 bases of the junction unmatched. The CDR3 spans 14 residues. The CDR3 loop is CASSLAGGREKLFF. CDR3 DNA: TGTGCCAGCAGCTTGGCAGGGGGCAGAGAAAAACTGTTTTTT.

In this sample, this clone turned up once. This chain connects TRBV20-1 to TRBJ2-1; D call uncertain. CDR1 and CDR2 from the germline V gene are DFQATT and SNEGSKA (reference sequence). The CDR3 contains 11 residues. V was pared by 3 bases and J by 8 bases, with 8 bases between. The DNA of the CDR3 is TGCAGTGCTAGGTTAGTGCATGAGCAGTTCTTC. Translation gives CSARLVHEQFF.

This chain connects TRBV19 to TRBJ1-5, with D possibly TRBD1 on 5 matching bases. Trimming stripped 1 base from V and 9 bases from J, with 13 bases between. CDR1 is LNHDA, CDR2 SQIVND, per germline (reference sequence). The CDR3 consists of 14 residues. The CDR3 DNA sequence: TGTGCCAGTAGTATAGGACAGATTAACCCGCCCCAGCATTTT. Its translation: CASSIGQINPPQHF.

The chain links TRBV30 to TRBJ2-6; D not resolved. Germline V CDR1 and CDR2: GTSNPN, SVGIG (reference sequence). V lost 3 bases and J 0 bases, leaving 6 bases between the germline ends. This CDR3 contains 14 residues. The CDR3 loop reads CAWRHTSGANVLTF. CDR3 DNA: TGTGCCTGGAGACACACCTCTGGGGCCAACGTCCTGACTTTC.

The CDR3 nucleotides read TGTGCCAGCTCAGGGACTAGCGGGAGCTCCTACGAGCAGTACTTC. Translated: CASSGTSGSSYEQYF. This rearrangement joins TRBV18 to TRBJ2-7; 14 positions agree with TRBD2. The germline gives CDR1 KGHSH, CDR2 LQKENI. The length of the CDR3 is 15 residues. V dropped 5 bases and J dropped 0; count of bases not matched to a gene: 0.

The chain employs TRBV6-5 and TRBJ1-2, with D possibly matching TRBD1 (6 bases). This CDR3 comprises 12 residues. The germline CDR1 and CDR2 sequences are MNHEY and SVGAGI. Trimming left V 7 bases short and J 4 bases short, with 10 bases between. The CDR3 spells CASTEDSYGYTF. CDR3 in DNA: TGTGCCAGCACCGAGGACAGCTATGGCTACACCTTC.

This chain connects TRBV4-1 to TRBJ2-3; unclear D gene. CDR1 and CDR2 (germline): MGHRA, YSYEKL. CDR3 size: 14 residues. Trimming left V 0 bases short and J 4 bases short, with 8 bases between. CDR3 coding DNA: TGCGCCAGCAGCCAAGACCCTTTGTCAGATACGCAGTATTTT. This encodes CASSQDPLSDTQYF.

The V call is TRBV2, the J call TRBJ2-1; maybe TRBD2 (6 bases). This CDR3 spans 13 amino acids. The germline V gene has CDR1 SNHLY and CDR2 FYNNEI. The V end lost 2 bases, the J end lost 11 bases, and 13 bases lay between the germline ends. CDR3 nucleotides: TGTGCCAGCAGTGAATTTTTGGGGGGTAAGCAGTTCTTC. It specifies CASSEFLGGKQFF.

A single count supports this clone. This sequence joins TRBV6-5 and TRBJ2-7, with 7 bases matching TRBD2. With V trimmed by 2 bases and J by 4 bases, 8 bases remained unmatched. Germline-derived CDR1 and CDR2 are MNHEY and SVGAGI. The CDR3 is 15 residues long. As DNA, the CDR3 is TGTGCCAGCAGTTACGATATCGGGAGGAGTTACGAGCAGTACTTC. Protein product: CASSYDIGRSYEQYF.

V usage is TRBV27 and J usage is TRBJ2-5, with D unresolved. Germline values: CDR1 MNHEY, CDR2 SMNVEV (reference sequence). Trimming cost V 6 bases and J 7 bases, with 12 bases left between them. The CDR3 has 12 amino acids. The CDR3 spells CASSLPSGTQYF. The CDR3 DNA is TGTGCCAGCAGCCTCCCGAGTGGGACCCAGTACTTC.

The chain joins TRBV6-5 to TRBJ2-7, with D perhaps matching TRBD1 (5 bases). Germline V gives CDR1 MNHEY, CDR2 SVGAGI. Trimming left V 8 bases short and J 6 bases short, with 17 bases between. This CDR3 spans 13 amino acids. This CDR3 is CASHRSLGFEQYF. CDR3 DNA: TGTGCCAGCCACAGGTCCCTCGGGTTCGAGCAGTACTTC.

The sample holds a few counts of this clone. The V and J genes are TRBV5-8 and TRBJ1-6; no clear D. This CDR3 is 14 amino acids long. Germline loops: CDR1 SGHTS, CDR2 YDEGEE. The V end lost 0 bases, the J end lost 9 bases, and 10 bases lay between the germline ends. In nucleotides, the CDR3 is TGTGCCAGCAGCTTGGCCGGCGGCGGTTCACCCCTCCACTTT. This gives the protein CASSLAGGGSPLHF. Drawing the rest from reference TRBV5-8 and TRBJ1-6, the complete variable domain is EAGVTQSPTHLIKTRGQQATLRCSPISGHTSVYWYQQALGLGLQFLLWYDEGEERNRGNFPPRFSGRQFPNYSSELNVNALELEDSALYLCASSLAGGGSPLHFGNGTRLTVT.

The CDR3 DNA sequence: TGTGCCAGCAGTTTAGCCCCAGGGTTTTTTTCTTTCTTT. This codes for CASSLAPGFFSFF. The chain uses TRBV12-3 or TRBV12-4 and TRBJ1-1, with D possibly being TRBD1 (5 bases). The CDR3 length is 13 residues. V lost 0 bases to trimming and J lost 12 bases, with 14 bases between them.

The table lists this clone with a few counts. The V and J genes are TRBV10-2 and TRBJ1-2; 7 bases match TRBD1. The length of the CDR3 is 12 residues. Germline loops: CDR1 WSHSY, CDR2 SAAADI. Trimming at V came to 8 bases and at J to 4 bases, leaving 4 bases not matched to a gene. This chain's CDR3 is CASARDSYGYTF. DNA of the CDR3: TGCGCCAGCGCCCGGGACAGCTATGGCTACACCTTC.

The chain has TRBV4-1 and TRBJ2-3; TRBD1 aligns across 8 bases. V shed 4 bases and J 0 bases; nucleotides not matched to a gene: 6. CDR1 and CDR2 (germline): MGHRA, YSYEKL. This CDR3 is 16 amino acids long. The CDR3 DNA reads TGCGCCAGCAGCCCAGGACAGGGAACGAGCACAGATACGCAGTATTTT. This sequence encodes CASSPGQGTSTDTQYF.

This chain joins TRBV21-1 and TRBJ2-3; TRBD2, the table's D call, lacks a check against the DNA. TRBV21-1 is tagged as a pseudogene. The CDR3 runs 16 residues. The CDR3 reads CASSKGTGPSTDTQYF. The CDR3 nucleotides are TGTGCCAGCAGCAAAGGGACTGGTCCTAGCACAGATACGCAGTATTTT.

This clone appeared a single time. V usage is TRBV9 and J usage is TRBJ2-1, with TRBD2 identical over 11 bases. Trimming cost V 6 bases and J 8 bases; bases outside gene matches: 7. The CDR3 runs to 14 residues. CDR1 is SGDLS and CDR2 is YYNGEE in the germline V gene. The CDR3 nucleotides are TGTGCCAGCAAGGGTGGGACTAGCGGCCATGAGCAGTTCTTC. Its translation is CASKGGTSGHEQFF.

The chain employs TRBV7-9 and TRBJ1-4; 7 nucleotides align to TRBD1. The CDR3 is 14 amino acids. Trimming removed 5 bases from V and 7 bases from J; junction bases left unmatched: 7. CDR1 is SEHNR, CDR2 FQNEAQ, per germline (reference sequence). This CDR3 is CASSLRQGGEKLFF. CDR3 DNA sequence: TGTGCCAGCAGCCTCCGACAGGGTGGTGAAAAACTGTTTTTT. Supplemented by reference TRBV7-9 and TRBJ1-4, the full variable domain reads DTGVSQNPRHKITKRGQNVTFRCDPISEHNRLYWYRQTLGQGPEFLTYFQNEAQLEKSRLLSDRFSAERPKGSFSTLEIQRTEQGDSAMYLCASSLRQGGEKLFFGSGTQLSVL.